This record covers a single T cell receptor (beta chain). This specimen belongs to a study of control samples from healthy donors and cancer patients. This CDR3 contains 14 residues. V was trimmed by 6 bases and J by 0 bases, leaving 6 bases between them. The germline CDR1 and CDR2 sequences are MDHEN and SYDVKM. The data were produced by immunoSEQ multiplex PCR, yet TCRdb's version contains in-frame clones alone and is incomplete. The sample consists of about 97,000 clones, 75% to 90% of them appearing once. This receptor was identified in a man younger than 40 in good health. This sequence joins TRBV28 and TRBJ2-6; D gene uncertain. The sample taken for sequencing was blood. CDR3 DNA: TGTGCCAGCAGCCGACGCTCTGGGGCCAACGTCCTGACTTTC. Encoded protein: CASSRRSGANVLTF.